A selection of T cell receptor beta chains follows, all from one sample in a study of post-analysis software for immune sequencing data. Via MiXCR, TCRdb re-called the PCR reads, giving one row per CDR3 protein. The table records about 430,000 distinct CDR3 sequences, roughly 38% of them present only once. Material: blood. The receptor set was obtained from a girl aged 2 to 10 with multiple sclerosis. The CDR3 runs from the conserved cysteine through the conserved F or W. D genes are given only for firm matches. A clone size is listed for some rows: how often the clone was seen (once, few, many), or a class if it is expanded.

J,size,V,D,CDR3,DNA
TRBJ2-1,.,TRBV19,TRBD1,CASSHDRGFYNEQFF,TGTGCCAGTAGCCATGACAGGGGATTCTACAATGAGCAGTTCTTC
TRBJ2-3,.,TRBV7-8,TRBD2,CASSLGFVAGGLDTQYF,TGTGCCAGCAGCTTAGGCTTTGTAGCGGGAGGGTTGGATACGCAGTATTTT
TRBJ2-7,many,TRBV28,.,CASSQTYEQYF,TGTGCCAGCAGCCAGACCTACGAGCAGTACTTC
TRBJ2-3,.,TRBV12-3/TRBV12-4,.,CASFVEGLRADTQYF,TGTGCCAGCTTCGTGGAGGGTTTGAGAGCAGATACGCAGTATTTT
TRBJ2-3,.,TRBV12-3/TRBV12-4,TRBD2,CASRVGGGRTDTQYF,TGTGCCAGCAGGGTCGGGGGGGGGCGAACAGATACGCAGTATTTT
TRBJ2-1,few,TRBV7-6,.,CASSLMRGLEQFF,TGTGCCAGCAGCTTAATGAGGGGACTTGAGCAGTTCTTC
TRBJ1-5,.,TRBV20-1,.,CSARGAREDQPQHF,TGCAGTGCTAGAGGAGCCAGGGAGGATCAGCCCCAGCATTTT
TRBJ2-7,many,TRBV4-3,.,CASSQSSSGSFYEQYF,TGCGCCAGCAGCCAAAGTTCAAGTGGGAGCTTCTACGAGCAGTACTTC
TRBJ2-5,once,TRBV6-2/TRBV6-3,TRBD1,CASSYRLDLGTVQETQYF,TGTGCCAGCAGTTACCGCCTGGACCTTGGGACAGTTCAAGAGACCCAGTACTTC
TRBJ2-7,once,TRBV7-2,.,CASSLVGRDRSYEQYF,TGTGCCAGCAGCTTAGTAGGGCGAGACCGCTCCTACGAGCAGTACTTC
TRBJ2-5,.,TRBV11-1,.,CASSLGIGTGQGVPRQETQYF,TGTGCCAGCAGCTTAGGGATTGGGACGGGACAAGGCGTACCCCGACAAGAGACCCAGTACTTC
TRBJ2-1,.,TRBV28,TRBD2,CASSVLAGGSYNEQFF,TGTGCCAGCAGTGTTTTAGCGGGGGGGTCCTACAATGAGCAGTTCTTC
TRBJ1-2,.,TRBV7-2,TRBD1,CASSPRQGSAGYTF,TGTGCCAGCAGCCCAAGACAGGGGTCGGCCGGCTACACCTTC
TRBJ2-1,.,TRBV5-1,TRBD1,CASISDRELYNEQFF,TGCGCCAGCATATCGGACAGGGAGTTATACAATGAGCAGTTCTTC
TRBJ2-5,.,TRBV29-1,TRBD2,CSVAAGEYQETQYF,TGCAGCGTTGCAGCGGGAGAGTACCAAGAGACCCAGTACTTC
TRBJ2-3,few,TRBV4-2,.,CASSHSPAGQPDTQYF,TGTGCCAGCAGCCACTCACCAGCGGGACAACCAGATACGCAGTATTTT
TRBJ2-7,.,TRBV28,TRBD1,CASGWTGSHEQYF,TGTGCCAGTGGTTGGACAGGGAGCCACGAGCAGTACTTC
TRBJ2-3,.,TRBV20-1,TRBD2,CSARDTVTSPMDTQYF,TGCAGTGCTAGAGATACCGTGACTAGCCCCATGGATACGCAGTATTTT
TRBJ1-1,few,TRBV7-8,TRBD1,CASSLRRNRGTEAFF,TGTGCCAGCAGCTTGCGTCGGAACAGGGGCACTGAAGCTTTCTTT
TRBJ2-7,.,TRBV13,.,CASSSGQTLGEQYF,TGTGCCAGCAGCTCAGGACAGACCTTAGGCGAGCAGTACTTC
TRBJ1-2,.,TRBV30,.,CAWSFSDYNYGYTF,TGTGCCTGGAGTTTCAGTGACTATAACTATGGCTACACCTTC
TRBJ1-2,.,TRBV5-1,.,CASSLAPDSTYGYTF,TGCGCCAGCAGCTTGGCCCCCGACAGTACCTATGGCTACACCTTC
TRBJ1-5,.,TRBV20-1,.,CSARLGNQPQHF,TGCAGTGCTAGATTAGGCAATCAGCCCCAGCATTTT
TRBJ1-1,.,TRBV24-1,TRBD1,CATSDSTGRSEAFF,TGTGCCACCAGTGATTCGACAGGGAGGTCTGAAGCTTTCTTT
TRBJ2-1,.,TRBV3-1,TRBD2,CASSQLLAGGYNGQFF,TGTGCCAGCAGCCAGTTACTAGCGGGAGGGTACAATGGGCAGTTCTTC
TRBJ2-1,.,TRBV29-1,TRBD2,CSVQTSGIYEQFF,TGCAGCGTCCAGACTAGCGGGATCTACGAGCAGTTCTTC
TRBJ1-4,few,TRBV6-6,.,CASSYQDIGNEKLFF,TGTGCCAGCAGTTACCAGGACATCGGGAATGAAAAACTGTTTTTT
TRBJ2-1,.,TRBV20-1,TRBD2,CSARDKASGVTYNEQFF,TGCAGTGCTAGAGATAAGGCTAGCGGGGTAACCTACAATGAGCAGTTCTTC
TRBJ1-2,many,TRBV20-1,.,CSAPTDGRGYTF,TGCAGTGCCCCGACGGACGGTAGAGGCTACACCTTC
TRBJ2-6,few,TRBV7-9,TRBD1,CAHRDRSGGNVLTF,TGTGCCCATCGGGACAGATCTGGGGGCAACGTCCTGACTTTC
TRBJ2-7,.,TRBV7-9,.,CASSFGQGAQERYF,.
TRBJ1-4,.,TRBV10-3,.,CAISEPPLEKLFF,TGTGCCATCAGTGAGCCGCCCCTCGAAAAACTGTTTTTT
TRBJ2-1,.,TRBV20-1,.,CSARQPGHSSYNEQFF,TGCAGTGCTCGCCAGCCGGGACACAGCTCCTACAATGAGCAGTTCTTC
TRBJ2-5,.,TRBV20-1,.,CSARDRQETQYF,TGCAGTGCTAGAGATCGGCAAGAGACCCAGTACTTC
TRBJ1-5,.,TRBV7-2,TRBD1,CASSLQEGANQPQHF,TGTGCCAGCAGCTTACAGGAGGGGGCCAATCAGCCCCAGCATTTT
TRBJ2-1,few,TRBV28,TRBD2,CASSMRDYVNEQFF,TGTGCCAGCAGTATGCGGGACTATGTCAATGAGCAGTTCTTC
TRBJ2-1,.,TRBV20-1,.,CSARVWASSYNEQFF,TGCAGTGCTAGAGTTTGGGCGAGCTCCTACAATGAGCAGTTCTTC